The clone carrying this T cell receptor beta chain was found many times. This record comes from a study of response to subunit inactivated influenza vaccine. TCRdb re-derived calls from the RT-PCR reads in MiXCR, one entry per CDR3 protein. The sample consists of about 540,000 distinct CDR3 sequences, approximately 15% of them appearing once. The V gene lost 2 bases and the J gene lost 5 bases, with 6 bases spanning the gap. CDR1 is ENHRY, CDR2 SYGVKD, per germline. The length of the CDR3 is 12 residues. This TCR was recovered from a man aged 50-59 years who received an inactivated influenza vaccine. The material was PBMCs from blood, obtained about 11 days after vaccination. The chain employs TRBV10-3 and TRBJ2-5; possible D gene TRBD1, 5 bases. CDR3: CAISENRETQYF. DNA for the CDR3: TGTGCCATCAGTGAGAACAGGGAGACCCAGTACTTC.